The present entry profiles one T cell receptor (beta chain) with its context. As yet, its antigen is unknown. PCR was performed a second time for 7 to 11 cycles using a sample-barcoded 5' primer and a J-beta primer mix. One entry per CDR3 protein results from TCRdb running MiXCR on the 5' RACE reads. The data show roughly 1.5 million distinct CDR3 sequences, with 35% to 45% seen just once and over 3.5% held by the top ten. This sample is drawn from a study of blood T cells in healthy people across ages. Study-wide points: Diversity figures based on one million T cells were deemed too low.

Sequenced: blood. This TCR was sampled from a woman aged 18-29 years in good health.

Here the CDR3 reads CASRNQGNTEAFF. CDR3 sequence (DNA): TGTGCCAGCAGGAATCAGGGGAACACTGAAGCTTTCTTT. This sequence joins TRBV7-2 and TRBJ1-1; tentatively, D is TRBD1 (5 bases). The V gene's germline CDR1 is SGHTA and CDR2 FQGNSA. V lost 6 bases and J 1 base, leaving 9 bases between the germline ends. This CDR3 spans 13 amino acids.